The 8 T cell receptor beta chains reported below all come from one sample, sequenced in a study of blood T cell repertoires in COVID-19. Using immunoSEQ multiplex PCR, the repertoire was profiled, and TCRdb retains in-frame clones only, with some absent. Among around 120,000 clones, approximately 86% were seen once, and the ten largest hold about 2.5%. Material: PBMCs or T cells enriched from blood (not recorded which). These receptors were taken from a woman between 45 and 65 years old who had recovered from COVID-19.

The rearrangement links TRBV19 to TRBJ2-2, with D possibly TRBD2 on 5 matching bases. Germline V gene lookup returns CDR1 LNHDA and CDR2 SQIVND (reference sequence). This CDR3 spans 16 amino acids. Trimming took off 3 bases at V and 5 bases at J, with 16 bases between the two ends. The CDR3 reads CASSIYWTERTGELFF. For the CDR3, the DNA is TGTGCCAGTAGTATCTATTGGACTGAGAGAACCGGGGAGCTGTTTTTT.

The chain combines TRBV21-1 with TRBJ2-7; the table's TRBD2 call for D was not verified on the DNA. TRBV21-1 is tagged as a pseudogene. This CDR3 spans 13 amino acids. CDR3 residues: CASSRLAGDEQYF. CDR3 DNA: TGTGCCAGCAGCAGGCTAGCGGGGGACGAGCAGTACTTC.

The CDR3 spells CASSLPPEENYGYTF. The CDR3 DNA sequence: TGTGCCAGCAGCTTGCCCCCGGAGGAGAACTATGGCTACACCTTC. The chain employs TRBV5-6 and TRBJ1-2, with D hard to call. The CDR3 has 15 amino acids. The V gene lost 1 base and the J gene lost 2 bases, with 12 bases spanning the gap. Germline CDR1 reads SGHDT; CDR2 reads YYEEEE.

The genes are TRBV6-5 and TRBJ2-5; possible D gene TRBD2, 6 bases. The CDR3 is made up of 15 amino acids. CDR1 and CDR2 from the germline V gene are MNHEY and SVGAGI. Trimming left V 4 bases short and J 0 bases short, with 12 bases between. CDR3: CASSLSLADQETQYF. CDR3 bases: TGTGCCAGCAGTTTATCCTTAGCGGACCAAGAGACCCAGTACTTC.

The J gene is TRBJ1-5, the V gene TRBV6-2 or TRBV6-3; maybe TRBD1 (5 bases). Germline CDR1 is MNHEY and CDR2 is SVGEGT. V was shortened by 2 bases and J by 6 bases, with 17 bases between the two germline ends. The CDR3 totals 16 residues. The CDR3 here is CASSYPLLQGSQPQHF. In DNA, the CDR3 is TGTGCCAGCAGTTACCCGCTGTTGCAGGGAAGTCAGCCCCAGCATTTT.

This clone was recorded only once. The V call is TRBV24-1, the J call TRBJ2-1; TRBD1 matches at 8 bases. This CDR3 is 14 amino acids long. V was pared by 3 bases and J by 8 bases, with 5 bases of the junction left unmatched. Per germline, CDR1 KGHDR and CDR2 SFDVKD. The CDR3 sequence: CATSDQDRAYEQFF. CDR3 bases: TGTGCCACCAGTGATCAGGACAGGGCCTATGAGCAGTTCTTC.

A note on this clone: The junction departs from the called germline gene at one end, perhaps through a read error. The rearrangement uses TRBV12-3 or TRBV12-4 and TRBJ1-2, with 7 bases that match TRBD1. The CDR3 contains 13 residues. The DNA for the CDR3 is TGTGCCAGCAGTATGGGACAGACCCCCCACCTATCCTTC. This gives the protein CASSMGQTPHLSF.

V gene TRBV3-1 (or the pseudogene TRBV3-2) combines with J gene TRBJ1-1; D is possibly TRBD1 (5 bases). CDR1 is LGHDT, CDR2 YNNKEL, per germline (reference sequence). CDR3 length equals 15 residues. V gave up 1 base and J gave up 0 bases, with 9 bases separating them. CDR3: CASSQARGLNTEAFF. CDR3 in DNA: TGTGCCAGCAGCCAAGCGCGGGGGTTGAACACTGAAGCTTTCTTT.